This TCR beta chain derives from a study of T and B cells in COVID-19 patients. Study at large: COVID-19 patients gave peripheral blood either during active infection or after recovery.

TRB rearrangements were amplified by multiplex PCR with BIOMED2 TRB-A/B primers. A single record per CDR3 protein comes from TCRdb applying MiXCR to the multiplex PCR reads. The sample has roughly 5,800 distinct CDR3 sequences; 25% to 30% are singletons. Of note for this clonotype: The antigen remains unidentified.

The study, taken as a whole, reports: Highly clonal in active COVID-19, TRB repertoires exceeded healthy-donor diversity and richness at recovery. Patients with COVID-19 reportedly showed strongly skewed T cell receptor beta variable and joining gene usage.

With V trimmed by 4 bases and J by 8 bases, 7 bases remained unmatched. The CDR3 consists of 14 residues. From germline, CDR1 is KGHDR and CDR2 SFDVKD. TRB was amplified from approximately 250-500 ng of blood genomic DNA. The sample consisted of blood. This TCR was recovered from a human donor with active COVID-19. The rearrangement links TRBV24-1 to TRBJ2-1, with 7 bases aligning to TRBD1. CDR3 in DNA: TGTGCCACCAGTGAACTGAGGGACAGCGATGAGCAGTTCTTC. Protein sequence: CATSELRDSDEQFF.